A selection of T cell receptor beta chains follows, all from one sample in a study of beta chain features in type 1 diabetes. Sequencing was performed with immunoSEQ multiplex PCR; in TCRdb, only in-frame clones are kept and a portion is missing. The sample includes some 350,000 clones, roughly 14% seen only once; the top ten take about 0.016%. The sample consisted of naive CD4+ T cells from blood. All receptors come from a woman under 30 with type 1 diabetes. Each CDR3 is given with its conserved first and last residue. Where a row states a size, it is once, few, many or the class of an expanded clone; other rows omit it.

v_call clone_size cdr3_length cdr3_aa
TRBV28 - 16 CASSLPGQGALPEAFF
TRBV2 few 14 CASTRLAGAGELFF
TRBV7-2 few 14 CASMKAGDNQPQHF
TRBV5-1 few 15 CASSLDGRGRTEAFF
TRBV6-5 - 15 CASSRLLVERTEAFF
TRBV5-1 few 14 CASSFITGGSGYTF
TRBV30 - 16 CAWSRSRTGGFGIQYF
TRBV19 - 14 CASSMGGRANEQFF
TRBV7-8 few 13 CASSLTSSYEQYF
TRBV5-1 - 15 CASSPYSGGDNEQFF
TRBV7-3 - 15 CASSLKGQRFDEQYF
TRBV20-1 - 11 CSATWTAEAFF
TRBV7-6 - 14 CASSLGGDTDTQYF
TRBV7-2 - 12 CASSLTADTQYF
TRBV27 - 17 CASSYLGARSGANVLTF
TRBV19 few 13 CASSIGGGETQYF
TRBV6-5 few 11 CASSQYNEQFF
TRBV7-9 - 13 CASSKEAKNIQYF
TRBV28 - 12 CASSQRAYEQYF
TRBV6-5 - 15 CASSYSGTRSEKLFF
TRBV7-9 few 15 CASSSIYRGSGELFF
TRBV30 few 19 CAWSVYRTSGRAVYNEQFF
TRBV7-2 few 15 CASSLLLALGETQYF
TRBV29-1 - 13 CSVYSPYYNEQFF
TRBV18 - 17 CASSPPALAASTDTQYF
TRBV7-9 few 16 CASSLDPRVIADTQYF
TRBV4-2 few 13 CASSQDLEYTQYF
TRBV6-5 - 13 CASSPAGYYGYTF
TRBV30 few 16 CAWSTQGLYSNQPQHF
TRBV20-1 many 10 CSAYRDEQFF
TRBV5-1 - 13 CASSLRTAYEQYF
TRBV30 - 13 CAWERDYNTEAFF
TRBV5-1 few 13 CASGNPGQETQYF
TRBV10-3 - 15 CAISESTGSSETQYF
TRBV2 - 16 CASSPFGTTVSYEQYF
TRBV27 - 13 CASSIGPQETQYF
TRBV19 - 15 CASSLRTAGIYEQYF
TRBV25-1 - 17 CASSRSGGQPGANVLTF
TRBV28 - 13 CASSPSSPPEQFF
TRBV11-3 - 14 CASSFGTESNTQYF
TRBV18 - 15 CASSYGQGSNYGYTF
TRBV7-9 - 14 CASSLTGQQETQYF
TRBV7-2 - 13 CASSWGVNNEQFF